In its sample, the clone carrying this TCR beta chain was seen once. Clones were read by immunoSEQ multiplex PCR, and TCRdb kept only the in-frame ones, dropping some. The sample has about 67,000 clones, about 98% seen once; the top ten hold approximately 0.17%. Germline V gene lookup returns CDR1 SGHKS and CDR2 YYEKEE (reference sequence). The CDR3 contains 14 residues. V lost 4 bases, J lost 7 bases, and 7 bases stayed unmatched. This sample stems from a study of technical replicates of blood from a handful of donors. This chain connects TRBV5-5 to TRBJ1-2; 10 bases fit TRBD1. The sample consisted of T cells isolated from PBMCs. The sequence was collected from a human donor in good health. Here the CDR3 DNA reads TGTGCCAGCAGCCCCGGGACAGGGGTAGGTGGCTACACCTTC. It specifies CASSPGTGVGGYTF.